What follows are 4 T cell receptor beta chains derived from one specimen sequenced in a study of blood T cell repertoires in COVID-19. Produced via immunoSEQ multiplex PCR; TCRdb's table is partial and in-frame only. The table includes 300,000 to 400,000 clones, about 89% detected once. Sequencing was carried out using peripheral blood. Receptors originate from a woman between 50 and 59 years old with COVID-19, enrolled during active disease.

This CDR3 reads CASTGQGPEAFF. CDR3 nucleotide sequence: TGTGCCAGCACGGGACAGGGGCCTGAAGCTTTCTTT. The chain employs TRBV6-5 and TRBJ1-1; TRBD1 matches at 10 bases. V shed 7 bases and J 6 bases; nucleotides not matched to a gene: 2. Germline CDR1 MNHEY, CDR2 SVGAGI. This CDR3 comprises 12 residues.

This clone was found a few times. This chain links TRBV5-6 with TRBJ2-2; TRBD2 aligns across 10 bases. Unmatched junction bases numbered 10, after V lost 5 bases and J lost 6 bases. Germline values: CDR1 SGHDT, CDR2 YYEEEE. The length of the CDR3 is 16 residues. The CDR3 DNA reads TGTGCCAGCAGGGACTCTAGCGGGAGTGTTTCCGGGGAGCTGTTTTTT. Translation: CASRDSSGSVSGELFF.

The genes are TRBV7-2 and TRBJ2-7; 9 bases line up with TRBD2. Germline V gene data show CDR1 as SGHTA and CDR2 as FQGNSA. J was trimmed by 1 base and V by 6 bases; bases with no gene match: 7. CDR3 length: 15 residues. In DNA, the CDR3 is TGTGCCAGCAGAGTTAGCGGGAGCAGTTCCTACGAGCAGTACTTC. Protein: CASRVSGSSSYEQYF. The entire variable domain, with the rest obtained from reference TRBV7-2 and TRBJ2-7, is as follows: GAGVSQSPSNKVTEKGKDVELRCDPISGHTALYWYRQSLGQGLEFLIYFQGNSAPDKSGLPSDRFSAERTGGSVSTLTIQRTQQEDSAVYLCASRVSGSSSYEQYFGPGTRLTVT.

V and J are TRBV19 and TRBJ2-2; TRBD2 matches 16 bases. In germline, CDR1 is LNHDA, CDR2 SQIVND (reference sequence). There are 18 residues in the CDR3. V lost 6 bases to trimming and J lost 7 bases; unmatched junction nucleotides: 11. CDR3 region: CASSPTGLAGGRGGELFF. The CDR3 bases are TGTGCCAGTAGCCCCACGGGACTAGCGGGAGGGCGGGGCGGGGAGCTGTTTTTT.